Listed below are T cell receptor beta chains from one sample, sequenced in a study of T cells in localized non-small cell lung cancer. Libraries were prepared by immunoSEQ multiplex PCR; TCRdb keeps only in-frame clonotypes and omits some of them. The table records about 78,000 clones, 80% to 90% of them present only once. The sample here was peripheral blood, taken before any cancer treatment. These receptors were collected from a man between 40 and 70 years old with stage I lung adenocarcinoma. The CDR3 runs from the conserved cysteine through the conserved F or W. Each record gives: V gene, D gene, clone size, J gene, CDR3 DNA, CDR3 protein. D genes are given only for firm matches. Rows give clone size only sometimes, using once, few, many, or a class for an expanded clone.

TRBV11-2	-	-	TRBJ2-5	TGTGCCAGCAGCTTAGCTGGGGGGATAGGAGAGACCCAGTACTTC	CASSLAGGIGETQYF
TRBV6-1	-	-	TRBJ2-6	TGTGCCAGCAACGAGGCTGATGGGGCCAACGTCCTGACTTTC	CASNEADGANVLTF
TRBV7-2	-	-	TRBJ1-3	TGTGCCAGCAGCTTAGGACAGCGGGTTGGAAACACCATATATTTT	CASSLGQRVGNTIYF
TRBV30	-	-	TRBJ1-4	TGTGCCGGGCAGGGATCAACTAATGAAAAACTGTTTTTT	CAGQGSTNEKLFF
TRBV10-3	-	-	TRBJ1-1	TGTGCCATCAGGATACAGGACACGAACACTGAAGCTTTCTTT	CAIRIQDTNTEAFF
TRBV19	-	-	TRBJ1-2	TGTGCCAGTAGTGTTAGAGTGGGCTATGGCTACACCTTC	CASSVRVGYGYTF
TRBV7-9	-	-	TRBJ2-1	TGTGCCAGCAGCCCATCCCTGACTAGGAATGAGCAGTTCTTC	CASSPSLTRNEQFF
TRBV5-4	-	-	TRBJ2-1	TGTGCCAGCAGCTTGGCCTCTCGGGAGCAGTTCTTC	CASSLASREQFF
TRBV7-6	-	-	TRBJ2-2	TGTGCCAGCACGTCGGGAAGGGCGAACACCGGGGAGCTGTTTTTT	CASTSGRANTGELFF
TRBV6-6	-	-	TRBJ2-7	TGTGCCACCCGTTTGGAGGGGGTCCGCTCCGAGCAGTACTTC	CATRLEGVRSEQYF
TRBV6-6	TRBD1	once	TRBJ1-5	TGTGCCAGCAGGACAGGGACTCAGCCCCAGCATTTT	CASRTGTQPQHF
TRBV5-1	TRBD2	-	TRBJ2-2	TGCGCCAGCAGCTTATCACTAGCGGGCGCCGGGGAGCTGTTTTTT	CASSLSLAGAGELFF
TRBV19	-	-	TRBJ1-1	TGTGCCAGTAGTATGGGGGCGCATACTGAAGCTTTCTTT	CASSMGAHTEAFF
TRBV4-1	TRBD1	once	TRBJ2-5	TGCGCCAGCAGCCAAGGGCTAGGTAGGAGTGGGAGCAGGGGGCAAGAGACCCAGTACTTC	CASSQGLGRSGSRGQETQYF
TRBV2	TRBD1	once	TRBJ2-7	TGTGCCAGCAGGAGGGGGCCGTGGAACGAGCAGTACTTC	CASRRGPWNEQYF
TRBV25-1	-	-	TRBJ2-5	TGTGCCAGCAGGTCAGACGTTAAAGAGACCCAGTACTTC	CASRSDVKETQYF
TRBV7-2	TRBD2	-	TRBJ2-5	TGTGCCAGCAGTCTAAGCGGGATACTTGGGGAGACCCAGTACTTC	CASSLSGILGETQYF
TRBV7-2	-	few	TRBJ1-5	TGTGCCAGCAGCTTAACAGCGCAAGACAATCAGCCCCAGCATTTT	CASSLTAQDNQPQHF
TRBV2	TRBD1	once	TRBJ2-1	TGTGCCAGCACTACTTCCGGGACAGGGGGATACAATGAGCAGTTCTTC	CASTTSGTGGYNEQFF
TRBV19	-	-	TRBJ1-3	TGTGCCACCCGAGAGGGAAACACCATATATTTT	CATREGNTIYF
TRBV9	-	-	TRBJ2-5	TGTGCCAGCAGCGCCCAACCTAACCAAGAGACCCAGTACTTC	CASSAQPNQETQYF
TRBV19	-	-	TRBJ2-7	TGTGCCAGTAGTAGACCGGGACACGGGGTCGAGCAGTACTTC	CASSRPGHGVEQYF
TRBV6-5	TRBD1	once	TRBJ2-3	TGTGCCAGCAGGCGACAGGGGCCCTTAACAGATACGCAGTATTTT	CASRRQGPLTDTQYF
TRBV27	-	-	TRBJ2-7	TGTGCCAGCAGTGCCGGCCCGAACCCCTCCTACGAGCAGTACTTC	CASSAGPNPSYEQYF
TRBV5-4	-	many	TRBJ2-2	TGTGCCAGCAGCCAAGGGGGAGGGAGGTCGAACACCGGGGAGCTGTTTTTT	CASSQGGGRSNTGELFF
TRBV7-9	-	-	TRBJ1-1	TGTGCCAGCAGGTATGGGGTGAACACTGAAGCTTTCTTT	CASRYGVNTEAFF
TRBV30	-	once	TRBJ2-3	TGTGCCTGGAGTGTTAGGGCAGATACGCAGTATTTT	CAWSVRADTQYF
TRBV19	-	-	TRBJ2-1	TGTGCCAGTAGTATAGAGCGGAATGAGCAGTTCTTC	CASSIERNEQFF
TRBV19	-	-	TRBJ2-1	TGTGCCAGTAGTATAGCGGCTCGGGGGTCCTACAATGAGCAGTTCTTC	CASSIAARGSYNEQFF
TRBV6-1	TRBD2	-	TRBJ2-7	TGTGCCAGCGATGCGGGAGGGCAGACCTACGAGCAGTACTTC	CASDAGGQTYEQYF
TRBV7-9	TRBD1	-	TRBJ2-1	TGTGCCAGCAGCCCGGGACAGGGGCTTTCCTACAATGAGCAGTTCTTC	CASSPGQGLSYNEQFF
TRBV30	-	-	TRBJ2-1	TGTGCCTGGAGTGTAGGTCTGGACTTCCAAGCCAGGGATGAGCAGTTCTTC	CAWSVGLDFQARDEQFF
TRBV25-1	-	-	TRBJ2-1	TGTGCCAGCATGGTCGGATACTCCTACAATGAGCAGTTCTTC	CASMVGYSYNEQFF
TRBV5-1	TRBD2	once	TRBJ2-1	TGCGCCAGCAGCTTGGACGGCGGGGGGGCCTATGAGCAGTTCTTC	CASSLDGGGAYEQFF
TRBV13	-	medium-sized	TRBJ2-7	TGTGCCAGCAGCCCAACAGGGAGCGAGCAGTACTTC	CASSPTGSEQYF
TRBV10-3	-	-	TRBJ1-4	TGTGCCATCAGCCCGCTGGGGGTCAGAAATGAACTGTTTTTT	CAISPLGVRNELFF
TRBV6-5	-	-	TRBJ2-2	TGTGCCAGCACCAGGACACTGAACACCGGGGAGCTGTTTTTT	CASTRTLNTGELFF
TRBV21-1	-	-	TRBJ1-2	TGTGCCAGCAGCAGCTCCGGGACAGGGAATGGCTACACCTTC	CASSSSGTGNGYTF
TRBV5-1	-	-	TRBJ1-6	TGCGCCAGCAGCGCTACCCCAGGCCGTCAAGATTCACCCCTCCACTTT	CASSATPGRQDSPLHF
TRBV2	-	-	TRBJ1-2	TGTGCCAGCAGGGAAAGTGAGACTAATGGCTACACCTTC	CASRESETNGYTF
TRBV18	TRBD2	-	TRBJ2-1	TGTGCCAGCTCACCAGGAAAGGCTAGCGGGTTCGGTGAGCAGTTCTTC	CASSPGKASGFGEQFF
TRBV7-9	TRBD2	-	TRBJ2-3	TGTGCCAGCAGCTTGACGGGGGGTTCCGATACGCAGTATTTT	CASSLTGGSDTQYF